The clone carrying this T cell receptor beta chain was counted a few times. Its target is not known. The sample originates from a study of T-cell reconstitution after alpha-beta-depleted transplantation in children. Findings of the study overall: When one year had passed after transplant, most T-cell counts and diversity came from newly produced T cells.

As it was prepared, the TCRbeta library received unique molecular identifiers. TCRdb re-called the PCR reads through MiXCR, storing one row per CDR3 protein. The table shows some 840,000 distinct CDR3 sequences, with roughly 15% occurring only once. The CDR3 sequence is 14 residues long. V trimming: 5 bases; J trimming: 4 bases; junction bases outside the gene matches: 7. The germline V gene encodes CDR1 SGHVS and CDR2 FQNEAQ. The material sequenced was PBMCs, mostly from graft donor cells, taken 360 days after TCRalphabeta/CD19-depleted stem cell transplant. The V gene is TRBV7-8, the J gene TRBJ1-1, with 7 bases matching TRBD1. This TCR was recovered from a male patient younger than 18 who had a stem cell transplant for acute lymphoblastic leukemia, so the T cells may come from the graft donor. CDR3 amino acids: CASSIQGGGTEAFF. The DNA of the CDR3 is TGTGCCAGCAGCATCCAGGGGGGAGGCACTGAAGCTTTCTTT. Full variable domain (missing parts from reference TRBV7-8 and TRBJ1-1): GAGVSQSPRYKVAKRGQDVALRCDPISGHVSLFWYQQALGQGPEFLTYFQNEAQLDKSGLPSDRFFAERPEGSVSTLKIQRTQQEDSAVYLCASSIQGGGTEAFFGQGTRLTVV.